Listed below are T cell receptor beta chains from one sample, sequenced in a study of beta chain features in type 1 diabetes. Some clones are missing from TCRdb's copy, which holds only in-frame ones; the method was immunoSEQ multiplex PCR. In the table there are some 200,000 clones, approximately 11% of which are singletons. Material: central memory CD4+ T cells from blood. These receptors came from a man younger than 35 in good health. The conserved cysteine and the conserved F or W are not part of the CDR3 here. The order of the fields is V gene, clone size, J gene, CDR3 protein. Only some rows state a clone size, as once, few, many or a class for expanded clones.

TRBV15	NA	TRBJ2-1	ATSRDPTSGSYNEQF
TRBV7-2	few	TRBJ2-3	ASSRTVDTQY
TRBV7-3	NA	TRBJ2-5	ASSPGAQETQY
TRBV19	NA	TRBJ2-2	ASGLYTGELF
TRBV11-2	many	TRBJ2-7	ASSSQSVDRSYEQY
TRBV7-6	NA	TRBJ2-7	ASSFGSEQY
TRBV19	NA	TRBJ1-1	ASMVPGIRYTEAF
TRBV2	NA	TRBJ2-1	ASSPSVYNEQF
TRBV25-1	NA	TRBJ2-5	ATMEGGGETQY
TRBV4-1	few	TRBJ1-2	ASSQDLRTGGGYT
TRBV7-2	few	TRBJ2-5	ASSLGTSGSGETQY
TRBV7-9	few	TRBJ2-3	ASSLGSSTDTQY
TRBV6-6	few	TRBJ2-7	ASSPSQGLSYEQY
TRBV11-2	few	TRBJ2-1	ASSSLAGERYNEQF
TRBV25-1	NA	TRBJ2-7	ASGGSGNYEQY
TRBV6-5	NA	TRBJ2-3	ASSYGDSYYTDTQY
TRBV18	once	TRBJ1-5	ASSPRPGNQPQH
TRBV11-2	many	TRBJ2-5	ASSPTTGTQY
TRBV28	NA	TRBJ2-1	ASSLLLGEQF
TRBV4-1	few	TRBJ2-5	ASSQEPGTGETQY
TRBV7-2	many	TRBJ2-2	ASSPGTANTGELF
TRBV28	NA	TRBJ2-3	ASSQPRNTQY
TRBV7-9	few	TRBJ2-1	ASSLLHRDNEQF
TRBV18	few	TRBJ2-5	ASSPPLGTETQY
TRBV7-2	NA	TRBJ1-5	ASSRSHNQPQH
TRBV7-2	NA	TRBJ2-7	ASSLSRATYEQY
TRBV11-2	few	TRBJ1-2	ASSPRGQSGYT
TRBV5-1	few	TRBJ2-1	ASSTGGSVF
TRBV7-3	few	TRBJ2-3	ASSATSGSTDTQY
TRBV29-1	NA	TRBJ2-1	SGKGDEQF
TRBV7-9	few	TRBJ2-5	ASSLSGEETQY
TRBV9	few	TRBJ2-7	ASSPTAGGSGRHRGEQY
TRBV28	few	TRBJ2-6	ASSSRTAISGANVLT
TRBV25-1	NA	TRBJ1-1	ASSEWGGTEAF
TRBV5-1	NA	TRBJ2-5	ASTPTGTSGSVETQY
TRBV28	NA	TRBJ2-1	ASTGLLSRGRAPEQF
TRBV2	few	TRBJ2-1	ASRGTGGYNEQF
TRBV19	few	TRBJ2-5	ASTTFGQGGETQY
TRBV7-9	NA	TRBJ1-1	ASSLGQENTEAF
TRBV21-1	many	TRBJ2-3	ASSFTPTGERVFTDTQY
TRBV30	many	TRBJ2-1	AWSGSDSGLYNEQF
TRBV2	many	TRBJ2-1	ASSGRWPYNEQF
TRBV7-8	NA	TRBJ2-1	ASGSAYNEQF
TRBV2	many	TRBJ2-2	ASSERGDTGELF
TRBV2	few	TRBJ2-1	ASATTGENEQF
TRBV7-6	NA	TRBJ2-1	ASSGRGDFVYNEQF
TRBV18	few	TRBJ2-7	ASSRVGNLGPEQY
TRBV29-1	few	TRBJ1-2	SVERGLSYGYT
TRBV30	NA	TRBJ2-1	AWSVTRAEDYNEQF
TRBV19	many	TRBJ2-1	ASSKTSGSFGEQF
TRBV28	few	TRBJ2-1	ASSYPGRGQYEQF
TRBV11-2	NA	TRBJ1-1	ASSERRGTEAF
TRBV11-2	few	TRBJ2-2	ASSTPPGRVGTGELF
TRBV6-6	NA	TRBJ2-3	ASSVGLAGPNTQY
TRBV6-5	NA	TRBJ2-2	ASSPLNTGELF
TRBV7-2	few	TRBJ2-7	ASSSTWTKRPYEQY
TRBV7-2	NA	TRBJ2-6	ASSSHSGANVLT
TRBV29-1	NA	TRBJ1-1	SVEVGGANTEAF
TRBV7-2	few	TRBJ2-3	ASNPAGASTDTQY
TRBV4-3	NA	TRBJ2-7	ASSQEVNQKYEQY